One and the same sample provided the 17 T cell receptor beta chains below, sequenced in a study of PD-1 blockade in mismatch repair-deficient tumors. Sequencing used immunoSEQ multiplex PCR; TCRdb keeps in-frame clones, though not all of them. The table includes 45,000 to 60,000 clones, 78% detected once. The sequenced sample was peripheral blood, obtained 4 weeks after starting pembrolizumab. These receptors all stem from an adult with mismatch repair-deficient cancer.

In this sample, this clone turned up once. The chain recombines TRBV29-1 with TRBJ2-1; D might be TRBD2 (5 bases). V gave up 3 bases and J gave up 4 bases, with 13 bases separating them. Looked up from germline, CDR1 is SQVTM and CDR2 is ANQGSEA. The CDR3 sequence is 14 residues long. The DNA for the CDR3 is TGCAGCGTTGAGGTTCGCGGGCTATACAATGAGCAGTTCTTC. It yields the protein CSVEVRGLYNEQFF.

The rearrangement links TRBV5-4 to TRBJ2-1; D possibly matches TRBD1 or TRBD2 (6 bases each). Germline assignment: CDR1 SGHNT and CDR2 YYREEE (reference sequence). The V end lost 4 bases, the J end lost 6 bases, and 14 bases lay between the germline ends. This CDR3 region has 14 residues. This CDR3 reads CASSLWKGGNEQFF. In nucleotides, the CDR3 is TGTGCCAGCAGCCTGTGGAAGGGGGGCAATGAGCAGTTCTTC.

The rearrangement links TRBV11-3 to TRBJ2-1; D gene ambiguous. Trimming left V 4 bases short and J 10 bases short, with 17 bases between. This CDR3 region has 14 residues. Germline V CDR1 and CDR2: SGHNT, YENEEA. The CDR3 bases are TGTGCCAGCAGCTCGGACCCCGCGGTGGGCGAGCAGTTCTTC. Amino acids: CASSSDPAVGEQFF.

The chain carries TRBV18 and TRBJ2-1, with D possibly TRBD1 on 6 matching bases. CDR1 KGHSH and CDR2 LQKENI come from the germline V gene. Between the trimmed V and J ends, which lost 6 bases and 10 bases, there was a span of 13 bases. CDR3 size: 12 residues. CDR3 sequence reads: CASSLDSPEQFF. The CDR3 nucleotides are TGTGCCAGCTCTCTGGACAGCCCAGAGCAGTTCTTC. Looking up the rest from reference TRBV18 and TRBJ2-1 gives the full variable domain: NAGVMQNPRHLVRRRGQEARLRCSPMKGHSHVYWYRQLPEEGLKFMVYLQKENIIDESGMPKERFSAEFPKEGPSILRIQQVVRGDSAAYFCASSLDSPEQFFGPGTRLTVL.

This clone was seen once. The chain uses TRBV19 and TRBJ2-1; D uncertain. The germline gives CDR1 LNHDA, CDR2 SQIVND (reference sequence). The V gene lost 6 bases and the J gene lost 5 bases, with 11 bases spanning the gap. This CDR3 has 13 residues. CDR3 nucleotide sequence: TGTGCCAGTAGCATCGGAGAAAACAATGAGCAGTTCTTC. It specifies CASSIGENNEQFF.

This rearrangement joins TRBV6-5 to TRBJ2-1, with D tentatively TRBD2 (6 bases). The V gene lost 4 bases and the J gene lost 7 bases, with 20 bases spanning the gap. The CDR3 is 16 amino acids. The germline V gene has CDR1 MNHEY and CDR2 SVGAGI. The CDR3 nucleotides are TGTGCCAGCAGTTCTTCAGGGAGCCCCGGGACTAATGAGCAGTTCTTC. It codes for CASSSSGSPGTNEQFF.

A note on this clone: One junction end disagrees with the germline gene, perhaps due to a read error. The chain uses TRBV7-7 and TRBJ2-5; D is tentatively TRBD1 or TRBD2 (5 bases each). This CDR3 has 13 residues. Germline lookup yields CDR1 SSHAT and CDR2 FNYEAQ (reference sequence). The CDR3 sequence is CASSLGAGETQYF. CDR3 nucleotide sequence: TGTGCTAGCAGCTTAGGGGCGGGAGAGACCCAGTACTTC.

The chain links TRBV30 to TRBJ2-1, with no clear D. Germline V gives CDR1 GTSNPN, CDR2 SVGIG (reference sequence). Trimming took 1 base from V and 6 from J, leaving 7 bases between them. The CDR3 loop spans 12 amino acids. As DNA, the CDR3 is TGTGCCTGGAGTGACGCTGGCAATGAGCAGTTCTTC. Its protein product is CAWSDAGNEQFF.

V is TRBV5-1 and J is TRBJ1-1; D is uncertain. This CDR3 comprises 11 residues. The V gene's germline CDR1 is SGHRS and CDR2 YFSETQ. Trimming removed 4 bases at V and 5 bases at J, with 6 bases between. CDR3 sequence: CASSPGTEAFF. The CDR3 DNA reads as TGCGCCAGCAGCCCGGGTACTGAAGCTTTCTTT.

V usage is TRBV7-2 and J usage is TRBJ2-3, with 15 positions matching TRBD2. The V gene end was trimmed by 5 bases and the J gene end by 0 bases; junction bases not matched to a gene: 6. Germline V lookup: CDR1 SGHTA, CDR2 FQGNSA. The CDR3 is made up of 18 amino acids. The CDR3 reads CASSKGLAGGYSTDTQYF. The DNA of the CDR3 is TGTGCCAGCAGCAAGGGACTAGCGGGAGGTTACAGCACAGATACGCAGTATTTT.

The chain uses TRBV28 and TRBJ2-7, with 8 bases lining up with TRBD1. Germline trimming cut 6 bases from V and 3 bases from J; bases unmatched to any gene: 7. The CDR3 totals 14 residues. Germline V gene lookup returns CDR1 MDHEN and CDR2 SYDVKM. The CDR3 here is CASSPGDRIYEQYF. The CDR3 nucleotides read TGTGCCAGCAGCCCCGGGGACAGGATCTACGAGCAGTACTTC.

The V and J genes are TRBV7-9 and TRBJ2-3; D remains ambiguous. Germline loops: CDR1 SEHNR, CDR2 FQNEAQ (reference sequence). The V gene lost 1 base and the J gene lost 3 bases, with 8 bases spanning the gap. This CDR3 contains 14 residues. In DNA form, the CDR3 reads TGTGCCAGCAGCTTAGATTCCAGTACAGATACGCAGTATTTT. The encoded protein is CASSLDSSTDTQYF.

This chain uses TRBV29-1 with TRBJ1-2; D unclear. CDR1 and CDR2 (germline): SQVTM, ANQGSEA. The length of the CDR3 is 14 residues. Trimming pared 5 bases from V and 6 bases from J, leaving 19 bases between. The CDR3 coding sequence is TGCAGCGTTTTGGGCCCGCGATACCTCGATGGCTACACCTTC. It specifies CSVLGPRYLDGYTF.

The chain employs TRBV30 and TRBJ2-7, with 9 bases lining up with TRBD1. V dropped 3 bases and J dropped 7; count of bases not matched to a gene: 10. Looked up from germline, CDR1 is GTSNPN and CDR2 is SVGIG (reference sequence). There are 14 residues in the CDR3. This CDR3 reads CAWRAGTGGREQYF. In DNA, the CDR3 is TGTGCCTGGAGGGCCGGTACAGGGGGCCGTGAGCAGTACTTC.

This chain links TRBV5-1 with TRBJ2-1, with 12 bases lining up with TRBD2. CDR3 length: 17 residues. With V trimmed by 4 bases and J by 6 bases, 11 bases remained unmatched. Germline lookup yields CDR1 SGHRS and CDR2 YFSETQ. CDR3 in amino acids: CASSPRLAGEVVNEQFF. The CDR3 nucleotides read TGCGCCAGCAGCCCTAGACTAGCGGGAGAGGTAGTCAATGAGCAGTTCTTC.

The rearrangement joins TRBV11-2 to TRBJ2-1, with D perhaps TRBD1 (6 bases). Trimming cost V 6 bases and J 8 bases, with 14 bases left between them. The CDR3 has 13 amino acids. Per germline, CDR1 SGHAT and CDR2 FQNNGV. CDR3 sequence (DNA): TGTGCCAGCAGTCTTACAGGGTACGATGAGCAGTTCTTC. Protein product: CASSLTGYDEQFF.

For this clone: Other DNA variants within this sample encode the same CDR3. The chain has TRBV27 and TRBJ1-1; unclear D gene. The V gene's germline CDR1 is MNHEY and CDR2 SMNVEV (reference sequence). Trimming left V 6 bases short and J 3 bases short, with 11 bases between. The CDR3 contains 13 residues. Here the CDR3 reads CASRQNRYTEAFF. As DNA, the CDR3 is TGTGCCAGCAGACAAAATCGGTACACTGAAGCTTTCTTT.